The T cell receptor beta chain described here comes from a study of shared clonotypes between healthy human individuals. V shed 2 bases and J shed 2 bases, with 20 bases lying between them. Germline V lookup: CDR1 LGHNT, CDR2 FRNRAP. The CDR3 runs 18 residues. Generated by immunoSEQ multiplex PCR, the TCRdb table keeps only in-frame clones and is missing some. The sample lists about a million clones; about 75% were seen once. The receptor was derived from a man aged 18 to 29 in good health. This chain links TRBV12-5 with TRBJ2-3; a possible D gene is TRBD2 (5 bases). The sample taken for sequencing was memory CD4+ T cells sorted from blood. Subset given: CD45RA-negative fraction. The CDR3, as DNA: TGTGCTAGTGGTTTGACCGCCGCACTAGGAACCAACACAGATACGCAGTATTTT. As protein: CASGLTAALGTNTDTQYF.